One T cell receptor beta chain is described in this entry. As yet, its antigen is unknown. 60 Vbeta and 13 Jbeta primers were used in PCR. TCRdb's copy holds only in-frame clones and misses some; the assay was immunoSEQ multiplex PCR. Of about 130,000 clones in the sample, roughly 85% were seen once. These data are taken from a study of cytomegalovirus exposure and HLA in healthy donors. Background on the study: Assignment to the Caucasian-associated ancestry cluster applied to 81% of the approximately 420 genotyped donors. Study findings and constraints: The authors later found HLA-associated TCR beta chains more clonally expanded than equally common others. Accurate prediction of most subjects' HLA-A and HLA-B alleles from TCR beta sequences was reported. On later analysis, the bulk of CMV-associated TCR beta chains appeared to be HLA-restricted.

Germline values: CDR1 MNHEY, CDR2 SMNVEV (reference sequence). The junction had 5 bases not matched to a gene; V was cut back by 7 bases and J by 4 bases. The CDR3 covers 14 residues. Sequencing was done on a sample of PBMCs. The TCR comes from a man aged 18 to 30 in good health and CMV-seropositive. The J gene is TRBJ1-4, the V gene TRBV27, with 8 positions matching TRBD1. The chain's CDR3 is CASTSGQVNEKLFF. CDR3 DNA: TGTGCCAGCACCTCGGGACAGGTTAATGAAAAACTGTTTTTT.